Presented here are 22 T cell receptor beta chains from one specimen sequenced in a study of shared clonotypes between healthy human individuals. Assay: immunoSEQ multiplex PCR; the TCRdb copy retains only in-frame clones and omits some. This table has roughly 2.4 million clones, 90% to 96% appearing once. The sample taken for sequencing was naive CD4+ T cells sorted from blood. Noted subset: CD45RA+ positively selected. These receptors were taken from a man between 18 and 29 years old in good health.

Here the CDR3 reads CASSLFVTNTEAFF. The CDR3 DNA reads TGTGCCAGCAGCTTATTTGTTACGAACACTGAAGCTTTCTTT. V gene TRBV7-8 combines with J gene TRBJ1-1; D not resolved. Trimming stripped 2 bases from V and 1 base from J, with 8 bases between. The CDR3 has 14 amino acids. Germline-derived CDR1 and CDR2 are SGHVS and FQNEAQ.

The chain joins TRBV18 to TRBJ2-1, with 7 bases matching TRBD2. Germline V gene lookup returns CDR1 KGHSH and CDR2 LQKENI. The CDR3 runs to 17 residues. Unmatched junction bases numbered 9, after V lost 3 bases and J lost 1 base. Here the CDR3 reads CASSPRTIAGSYNEQFF. CDR3 bases: TGTGCCAGCTCACCGAGGACCATAGCGGGTTCCTACAATGAGCAGTTCTTC.

In DNA form, the CDR3 reads TGTGCCAGCAGCTTAGGGTGGCTCCAAGAGACCCAGTACTTC. Protein product: CASSLGWLQETQYF. The V and J genes are TRBV11-2 and TRBJ2-5; unclear D gene. V lost 1 base and J lost 1, with 7 bases in between. From germline, CDR1 is SGHAT and CDR2 FQNNGV. This CDR3 comprises 14 residues.

Only one count was recorded for this clone. The chain employs TRBV7-2 and TRBJ1-6, with TRBD1 as a possible D gene (6 bases). Germline V CDR1 and CDR2: SGHTA, FQGNSA. The CDR3 loop spans 15 amino acids. V was trimmed by 5 bases and J by 12 bases, leaving 20 bases between them. The CDR3 DNA sequence: TGTGCCAGCAGCCCCGGGACAATATTGCGGGAACCCCTCCACTTT. This encodes CASSPGTILREPLHF.

Worth noting for this clone: In the same sample, other DNA sequences code for this CDR3. The chain carries TRBV5-4 and TRBJ2-5; 8 nucleotides align to TRBD1. The CDR3 runs to 14 residues. With V trimmed by 4 bases and J by 1 base, 3 bases remained unmatched. Germline V lookup: CDR1 SGHNT, CDR2 YYREEE (reference sequence). The CDR3 sequence: CASSPGQVQETQYF. The CDR3 DNA is TGTGCCAGCAGCCCGGGACAGGTCCAAGAGACCCAGTACTTC.

The chain employs TRBV5-4 and TRBJ2-7; 13 positions agree with TRBD2. CDR3 length: 16 amino acids. V lost 3 bases to trimming and J lost 4 bases; unmatched junction nucleotides: 7. The germline V gene has CDR1 SGHNT and CDR2 YYREEE (reference sequence). The CDR3 DNA follows: TGTGCCAGCAGCTCCGGACTAGCGGGGGCCTCATACGAGCAGTACTTC. Translating gives CASSSGLAGASYEQYF.

V gene TRBV5-1 combines with J gene TRBJ2-2; 8 bases fit TRBD2. J gave up 1 base and V 3 bases, and 5 bases lay outside the gene matches. Looked up from germline, CDR1 is SGHRS and CDR2 is YFSETQ. CDR3 size: 16 residues. CDR3 nucleotides: TGCGCCAGCAGCTCCCAGCGGGGGCAGAACACCGGGGAGCTGTTTTTT. This translates into CASSSQRGQNTGELFF.

In this sample, this clone turned up once. The chain links TRBV2 to TRBJ1-1; 8 nucleotides agree with TRBD1. Germline trimming cut 4 bases from V and 0 bases from J; bases unmatched to any gene: 1. Per the germline V gene, CDR1 is SNHLY and CDR2 is FYNNEI. CDR3 size: 14 residues. The CDR3 region has the DNA TGTGCCAGCAGTGGGGGACAGGTGAACACTGAAGCTTTCTTT. Its protein product is CASSGGQVNTEAFF. The full variable domain, its missing parts supplied by reference TRBV2 and TRBJ1-1, is EPEVTQTPSHQVTQMGQEVILRCVPISNHLYFYWYRQILGQKVEFLVSFYNNEISEKSEIFDDQFSVERPDGSNFTLKIRSTKLEDSAMYFCASSGGQVNTEAFFGQGTRLTVV.

This sequence joins TRBV28 and TRBJ1-5; no definite D call. Germline CDR1 reads MDHEN; CDR2 reads SYDVKM. The length of the CDR3 is 12 residues. Trimming took off 9 bases at V and 6 bases at J, with 12 bases between the two ends. As DNA, the CDR3 is TGTGCCAGTTCTATACCCCCTCAGCCCCAGCATTTT. Amino acids: CASSIPPQPQHF.

Comment on this clone: Other DNA sequences of this sample code for an identical CDR3. This chain uses TRBV30 with TRBJ2-7, with a possible D match to TRBD1 (5 bases). The V and J ends lost 5 bases and 2 bases respectively, with 10 bases between them. This CDR3 contains 12 residues. In germline, CDR1 is GTSNPN, CDR2 SVGIG (reference sequence). CDR3 sequence (DNA): TGTGCCTGGGCTGACAGTCCCTACGAGCAGTACTTC. Protein sequence: CAWADSPYEQYF.

The chain links TRBV6-5 to TRBJ2-7; D not resolved. The J call may be faulty, since TRBJ2-1 better matches the DNA end. The germline gives CDR1 MNHEY, CDR2 SVGAGI. The length of the CDR3 is 12 residues. The CDR3 loop reads CASSPARGEQFF. CDR3 sequence (DNA): TGTGCCAGCAGCCCCGCTAGAGGTGAGCAGTTCTTC.

The gene calls are TRBV30 and TRBJ2-7; possible D gene TRBD2, 5 bases. CDR3 length: 14 amino acids. From germline, CDR1 is GTSNPN and CDR2 SVGIG (reference sequence). The V end lost 3 bases, the J end lost 1 base, and 13 bases lay between the germline ends. The CDR3 DNA reads as TGTGCCTGGAGAAACAGCGGATGGTCCTACGAGCAGTACTTC. This translates into CAWRNSGWSYEQYF.

V is TRBV6-1 and J is TRBJ2-7, with 8 bases matching TRBD1. The CDR3 is 14 residues long. CDR1 is MNHNS, CDR2 SASEGT, per germline. V lost 7 bases to trimming and J lost 0 bases; unmatched junction nucleotides: 5. The CDR3 spells CASKDRGASYEQYF. The CDR3 DNA sequence: TGTGCCAGCAAAGACAGGGGAGCCTCCTACGAGCAGTACTTC.

V is TRBV14 and J is TRBJ2-2; 9 positions match TRBD1. The CDR3 covers 15 residues. The junction had 3 bases not matched to a gene; V was cut back by 4 bases and J by 3 bases. From germline, CDR1 is SGHDN and CDR2 FVKESK. The CDR3 loop is CASSPWDRDTGELFF. In DNA form, the CDR3 reads TGTGCCAGCAGCCCTTGGGACAGGGACACCGGGGAGCTGTTTTTT. Filled out from reference TRBV14 and TRBJ2-2, the complete variable domain reads EAGVTQFPSHSVIEKGQTVTLRCDPISGHDNLYWYRRVMGKEIKFLLHFVKESKQDESGMPNNRFLAERTGGTYSTLKVQPAELEDSGVYFCASSPWDRDTGELFFGEGSRLTVL.

This clone appeared once. DNA for the CDR3: TGTGCCAGCAGTTTATGCCTGGACAGGTCAGAATGTATGAACACTGAAGCTTTCTTT. It specifies CASSLCLDRSECMNTEAFF. The V gene is TRBV28, the J gene TRBJ1-1; 7 bases map to TRBD1. The CDR3 consists of 19 residues. J gave up 0 bases and V 0 bases, and 13 bases lay outside the gene matches. CDR1 MDHEN and CDR2 SYDVKM come from the germline V gene.

The chain employs TRBV10-1 and TRBJ1-1, with 9 bases lining up with TRBD1. Germline CDR1 WNHNN, CDR2 SYGVQD (reference sequence). The CDR3 length is 13 residues. V lost 5 bases to trimming and J lost 3 bases; unmatched junction nucleotides: 1. CDR3 DNA: TGCGCCAGCAGTCACAGGGGGCACACTGAAGCTTTCTTT. It encodes CASSHRGHTEAFF.

CDR3 amino acids: CAITGTAAPNTGELFF. The CDR3 DNA reads as TGTGCCATCACTGGTACAGCTGCCCCGAACACCGGGGAGCTGTTTTTT. The chain joins TRBV10-3 to TRBJ2-2; no clear D. Germline V gene lookup returns CDR1 ENHRY and CDR2 SYGVKD. The length of the CDR3 is 16 residues. Trimming left V 7 bases short and J 0 bases short, with 15 bases between.

The chain uses TRBV5-8 and TRBJ1-2, with unresolved D. Germline V gene sequence: CDR1 SGHTS, CDR2 YDEGEE. CDR3 length: 12 amino acids. Trimming removed 2 bases at V and 2 bases at J, with 4 bases between. The CDR3 reads CASSFTNYGYTF. Written as DNA, the CDR3 is TGTGCCAGCAGCTTCACGAACTATGGCTACACCTTC.

The V and J genes are TRBV7-2 and TRBJ2-3; D is undetermined. The germline gives CDR1 SGHTA, CDR2 FQGNSA. Trimming removed 5 bases at V and 0 bases at J, with 15 bases between. The CDR3 has 16 residues. Written as DNA, the CDR3 is TGTGCCAGCAGCCGATACGGCGCCGAGAGCACAGATACGCAGTATTTT. This sequence encodes CASSRYGAESTDTQYF.

This clone was recorded once. The CDR3 spells CASSYIRETQYF. CDR3 nucleotides: TGTGCCAGCAGTTACATTAGAGAGACCCAGTACTTC. V is TRBV6-6 and J is TRBJ2-5; D remains ambiguous. This CDR3 region has 12 residues. CDR1 and CDR2 (germline): MNHNY, SVGAGI (reference sequence). V was cut by 2 bases and J by 4 bases, with 5 bases left in between.

V gene TRBV2 combines with J gene TRBJ1-5; the match to TRBD1 covers 9 bases. The CDR3 extends over 15 amino acids. After removal of 3 bases from V and 6 bases from J, the junction contained 6 bases not matched to a gene. CDR1 is SNHLY and CDR2 is FYNNEI in the germline V gene. The chain's CDR3 is CASSESRGQGQPQHF. The CDR3 coding sequence is TGTGCCAGCAGTGAGAGTCGGGGACAGGGTCAGCCCCAGCATTTT.

The chain couples TRBV14 to TRBJ1-2; D gene unclear. Per the germline V gene, CDR1 is SGHDN and CDR2 is FVKESK. This CDR3 contains 13 residues. V was clipped by 4 bases and J by 8 bases, with 14 bases between them. The chain's CDR3 is CASSRTLVGGYTF. The CDR3 DNA sequence: TGTGCCAGCAGCCGAACCCTGGTGGGGGGCTACACCTTC.